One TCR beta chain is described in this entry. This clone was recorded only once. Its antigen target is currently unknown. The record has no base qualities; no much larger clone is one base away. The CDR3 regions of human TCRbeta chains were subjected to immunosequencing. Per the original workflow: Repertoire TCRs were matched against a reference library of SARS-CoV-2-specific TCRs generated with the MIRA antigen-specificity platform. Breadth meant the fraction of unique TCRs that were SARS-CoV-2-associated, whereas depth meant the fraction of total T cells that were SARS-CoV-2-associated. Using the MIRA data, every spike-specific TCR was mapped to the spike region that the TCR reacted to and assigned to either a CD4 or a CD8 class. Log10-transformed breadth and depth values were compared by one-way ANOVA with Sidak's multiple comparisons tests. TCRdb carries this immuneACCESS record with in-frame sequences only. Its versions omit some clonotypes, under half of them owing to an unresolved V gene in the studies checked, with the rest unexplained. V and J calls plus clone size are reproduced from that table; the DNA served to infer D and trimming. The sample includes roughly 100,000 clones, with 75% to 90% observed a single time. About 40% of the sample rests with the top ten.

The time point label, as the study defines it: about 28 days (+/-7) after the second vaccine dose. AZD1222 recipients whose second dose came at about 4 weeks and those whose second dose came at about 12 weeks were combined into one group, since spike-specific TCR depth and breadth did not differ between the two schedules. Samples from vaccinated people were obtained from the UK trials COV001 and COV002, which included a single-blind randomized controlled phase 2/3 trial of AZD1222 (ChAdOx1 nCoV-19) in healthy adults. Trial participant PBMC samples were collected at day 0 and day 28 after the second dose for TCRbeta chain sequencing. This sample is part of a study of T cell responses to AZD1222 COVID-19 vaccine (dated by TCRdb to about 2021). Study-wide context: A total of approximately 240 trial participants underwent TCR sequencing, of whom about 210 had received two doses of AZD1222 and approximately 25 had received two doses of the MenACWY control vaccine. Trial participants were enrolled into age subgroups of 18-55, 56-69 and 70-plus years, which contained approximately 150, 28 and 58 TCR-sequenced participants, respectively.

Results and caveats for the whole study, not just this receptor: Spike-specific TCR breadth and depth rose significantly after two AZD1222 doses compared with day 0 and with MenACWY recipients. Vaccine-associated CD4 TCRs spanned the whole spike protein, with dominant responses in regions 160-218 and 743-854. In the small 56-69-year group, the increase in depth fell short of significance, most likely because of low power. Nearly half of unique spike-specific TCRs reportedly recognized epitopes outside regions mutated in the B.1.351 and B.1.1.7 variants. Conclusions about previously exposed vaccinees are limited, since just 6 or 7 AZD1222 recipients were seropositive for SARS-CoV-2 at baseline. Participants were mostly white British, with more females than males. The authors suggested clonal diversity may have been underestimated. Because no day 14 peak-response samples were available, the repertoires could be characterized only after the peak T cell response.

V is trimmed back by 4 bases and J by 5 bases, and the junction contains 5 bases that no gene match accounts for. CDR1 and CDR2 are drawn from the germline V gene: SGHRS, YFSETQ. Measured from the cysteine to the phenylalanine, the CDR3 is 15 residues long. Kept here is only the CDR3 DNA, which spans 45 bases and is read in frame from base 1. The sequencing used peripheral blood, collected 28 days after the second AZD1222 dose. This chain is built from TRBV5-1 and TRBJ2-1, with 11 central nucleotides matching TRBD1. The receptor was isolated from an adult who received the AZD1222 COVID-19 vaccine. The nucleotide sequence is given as TGCGCCAGCAGCCTATGGACAGGGGGCAACAATGAGCAGTTCTTC. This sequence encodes CASSLWTGGNNEQFF.